This is a list of T cell receptor beta chains from one sample in a study of blood T cell repertoires in COVID-19. Only in-frame clones appear in the TCRdb table, and some are missing; sequencing was by immunoSEQ multiplex PCR. Of some 250,000 clones detected, approximately 80% appear once; the ten largest clones hold approximately 9.6%. The sample taken for sequencing was peripheral blood. All receptors come from a woman aged 80 or older with acute or convalescent COVID-19. CDR3s leave out the opening cysteine and the closing phenylalanine or tryptophan. The order of the fields is clone size, V gene, J gene, CDR3 protein. The size entry is marked missing in some rows and otherwise reads once, few, many or a size class.

>once|TRBV2|TRBJ2-5
ASKSRSGGSFQETQY
>.|TRBV5-1|TRBJ1-2
ASSRTGNDYGYT
>few|TRBV9|TRBJ1-6
ASSPPRGFYNSPLH
>once|TRBV6-6|TRBJ1-6
ASSFRDRSSPLH
>.|TRBV13|TRBJ2-7
ASSLRDRGGDEQY
>.|TRBV4-1|TRBJ2-1
ASSQDGLDRVGLNEQF
>many|TRBV30|TRBJ2-1
AWSVQASILQDNEQF
>.|TRBV23-1|TRBJ1-3
ASKGGTKWEPVRVSSGNTIY
>.|TRBV19|TRBJ2-6
ASSTRTGGSGANVLT
>once|TRBV18|TRBJ1-2
ASSPFRGDGYT
>few|TRBV28|TRBJ1-5
ASSLPPRGPVGNQPQH
>few|TRBV12-3/TRBV12-4|TRBJ2-3
ASSLTPDTQY
>.|TRBV5-1|TRBJ2-2
ASSINSNTGELF
>few|TRBV2|TRBJ2-7
ASSVASGDEQY
>.|TRBV6-4|TRBJ1-1
ASRSTGGTEAF
>.|TRBV9|TRBJ1-2
ASSYYPLARGLGGYT
>few|TRBV19|TRBJ2-4
ASSTGQEIAKNIQY
>.|TRBV5-1|TRBJ1-2
ASSVGRTGGVGTSRDGYT
>.|TRBV19|TRBJ2-3
ASSILAGGNTDTQY
>.|TRBV3-1/TRBV3-2|TRBJ2-5
ASSQDRSGGRKY
>.|TRBV6-6|TRBJ1-1
ASSYTRRGGNTEAF
>.|TRBV20-1|TRBJ1-2
SAYIRAGYT
>.|TRBV12-3/TRBV12-4|TRBJ1-1
ASSLRGSTEAF
>.|TRBV18|TRBJ2-7
ASGGQSYEQY
>.|TRBV7-9|TRBJ2-5
ASSLDAGSQETQY
>.|TRBV7-8|TRBJ1-1
ASSLDRNTEAF
>.|TRBV28|TRBJ1-6
ASSSFRVENSPLH
>.|TRBV19|TRBJ1-5
ASSIESGQPQH
>few|TRBV28|TRBJ2-1
ASSFGLGDSRSYNEQF
>.|TRBV2|TRBJ2-1
ASTRDSAYNEQF
>.|TRBV7-6|TRBJ1-2
ASSSLQGTNYGYT
>.|TRBV5-1|TRBJ2-3
ASSPREGGPTDTQY
>.|TRBV18|TRBJ2-4
ASSPKTGAAKNIQY
>.|TRBV19|TRBJ2-5
ASSIKVNSKETQY
>.|TRBV10-3|TRBJ2-5
ATGPAGGYQETQY
>once|TRBV3-1/TRBV3-2|TRBJ1-6
ASSQDSGYNSPLH
>once|TRBV7-2|TRBJ1-1
ASSLRDRSEAF
>.|TRBV5-1|TRBJ2-3
ASSLSGAPGTDTQY
>.|TRBV28|TRBJ2-7
ASSLGSSYEQY
>.|TRBV9|TRBJ2-2
ASSVAPLGQGGGGELF
>.|TRBV4-2|TRBJ2-2
ASSLTSGELWELF
>.|TRBV6-2/TRBV6-3|TRBJ2-3
ASSSQGVGTSGVDTQY
>.|TRBV5-1|TRBJ2-2
ASSLDSPNTGELF
>once|TRBV5-1|TRBJ2-5
ASSLGLAGLETQY
>.|TRBV3-1/TRBV3-2|TRBJ2-1
ASSQWTGNEQF
>.|TRBV6-5|TRBJ2-3
ASSPGLAVFYTQY
>.|TRBV3-1/TRBV3-2|TRBJ1-3
ASSQDSGNTIY
>.|TRBV15|TRBJ2-5
ATSRGPQGTGETQY
>.|TRBV7-9|TRBJ1-2
ASSLTGTGPNYGYT
>.|TRBV2|TRBJ2-7
ASSAGISYEQY
>.|TRBV5-6|TRBJ2-3
ASSYRRTSADTQY
>.|TRBV28|TRBJ1-2
ASSLRGLYGYT
>once|TRBV28|TRBJ2-1
ASSAPGKRGNEQF